This entry lists 3 T cell receptor beta chains sequenced from one sample in a study of T cell repertoires in cytomegalovirus infection. TCRdb reprocessed the reads via MiXCR and lists one record per CDR3 protein. Of around 530,000 distinct CDR3 sequences in the sample, roughly 29% were seen once. Sequenced input: PBMCs. All receptors come from a human donor in good health (CMV status not recorded). Some clones in this sample may be carry-over from other donors' samples.

In this sample, this clonotype turned up many times. This rearrangement joins TRBV7-8 to TRBJ1-1; D gene uncertain. CDR3 length: 13 residues. The ends were cut back, 2 bases at V and 0 bases at J, with 4 bases in the middle. Per the germline V gene, CDR1 is SGHVS and CDR2 is FQNEAQ. Here the CDR3 DNA reads TGTGCCAGCAGCTTACCTCTGAACACTGAAGCTTTCTTT. It encodes CASSLPLNTEAFF.

The chain couples TRBV7-9 to TRBJ1-4; no clear D gene. Germline V CDR1 and CDR2: SEHNR, FQNEAQ (reference sequence). V was clipped by 2 bases and J by 8 bases, with 9 bases between them. This CDR3 is built from 13 residues. The CDR3, as DNA: TGTGCCAGCAGCTTACCGGGTGAAGAAAAACTGTTTTTT. Its translation: CASSLPGEEKLFF.

The J gene is TRBJ1-2, the V gene TRBV5-4; D is ambiguous. The germline V gene encodes CDR1 SGHNT and CDR2 YYREEE (reference sequence). The CDR3 consists of 14 residues. The V and J ends lost 4 bases and 2 bases respectively, with 12 bases between them. The CDR3 nucleotides are TGTGCCAGCAGCGGCCGCGACAAGAACTATGGCTACACCTTC. This translates into CASSGRDKNYGYTF.